Detailed here is one T cell receptor (beta chain). Antigen specificity is unknown. The sample is drawn from a study of T cell repertoires in cytomegalovirus infection. Whole-study context: HLA-B-restricted CMV epitopes that are well studied, plus recently identified HLA-C-restricted ones, were used by the study. It can be stated that public TCR beta signatures indicated CMV infection as well as a matching HLA type.

Each CDR3 protein is one row after TCRdb ran MiXCR on the reads. The sample holds approximately 990,000 distinct CDR3 sequences, roughly 30% seen once. Findings and caveats of the study: CMV-specific HLA-C-restricted TCR beta clonotypes dominated the ex vivo response. Pooled public TCR beta family frequency picked out CMV carriers with the relevant HLA.

The CDR3 runs 13 residues. CDR1 is MNHEY, CDR2 SVGAGI, per germline. The V end lost 0 bases, the J end lost 6 bases, and 8 bases lay between the germline ends. The sequencing here drew on cultured CD8+ T cells from PBMCs, taken from culture after CMV antigen stimulation. The sequence was obtained from a human donor in good health (CMV status not recorded). Some clones in this sample may be carry-over from other donors' samples. The genes are TRBV6-5 and TRBJ2-5; possibly TRBD1 or TRBD2 for D (6 bases each). The CDR3 DNA sequence: TGTGCCAGCAGTTACTCGGGGGGCCAGACCCAGTACTTC. Residues: CASSYSGGQTQYF.